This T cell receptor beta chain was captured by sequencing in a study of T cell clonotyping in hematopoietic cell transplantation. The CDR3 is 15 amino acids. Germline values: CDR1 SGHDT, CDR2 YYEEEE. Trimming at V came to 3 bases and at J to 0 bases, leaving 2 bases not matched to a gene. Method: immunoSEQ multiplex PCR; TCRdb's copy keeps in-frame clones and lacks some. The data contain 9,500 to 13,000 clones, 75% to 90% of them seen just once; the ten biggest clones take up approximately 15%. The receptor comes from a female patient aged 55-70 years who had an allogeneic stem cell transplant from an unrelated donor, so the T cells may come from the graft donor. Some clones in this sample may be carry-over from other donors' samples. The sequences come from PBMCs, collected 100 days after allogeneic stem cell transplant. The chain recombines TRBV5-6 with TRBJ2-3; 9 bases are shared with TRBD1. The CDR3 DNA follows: TGTGCCAGCAGCTGGGGACAGGGAAGCACAGATACGCAGTATTTT. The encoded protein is CASSWGQGSTDTQYF.